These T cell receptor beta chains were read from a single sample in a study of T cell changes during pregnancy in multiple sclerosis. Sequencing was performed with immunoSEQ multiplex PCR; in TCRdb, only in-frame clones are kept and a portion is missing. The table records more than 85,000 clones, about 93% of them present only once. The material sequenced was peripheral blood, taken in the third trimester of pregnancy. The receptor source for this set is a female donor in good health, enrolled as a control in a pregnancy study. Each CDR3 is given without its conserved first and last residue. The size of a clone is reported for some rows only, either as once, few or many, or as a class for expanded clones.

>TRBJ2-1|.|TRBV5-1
ASSLAGGAGSNEQF
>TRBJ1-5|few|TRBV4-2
ASSPGTENQPQH
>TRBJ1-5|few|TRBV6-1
ASSVAGTGSNQPQH
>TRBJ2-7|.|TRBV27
ASRNRRGGGFSYEQY
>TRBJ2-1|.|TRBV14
ASSPESGRASANEQF
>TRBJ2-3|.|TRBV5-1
ASSTGTGAAGQSRGDTQY
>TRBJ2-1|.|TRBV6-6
ASSPSLAGVRNEQF
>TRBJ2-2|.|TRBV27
ASSFSAGERTGELF
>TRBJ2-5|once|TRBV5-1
ASSPGIAGETQY
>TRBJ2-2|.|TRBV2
ATSRGNTGELF
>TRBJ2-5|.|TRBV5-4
ASSLAKAGGETQY
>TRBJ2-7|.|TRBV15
ATSRAASGSYEQY
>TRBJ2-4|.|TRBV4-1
ASSQVEGAKNIQY
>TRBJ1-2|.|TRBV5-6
ASSSYAGNGYT
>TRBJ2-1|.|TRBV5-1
ASSFSGTRGDEQF
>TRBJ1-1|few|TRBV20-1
SARYGTEAF
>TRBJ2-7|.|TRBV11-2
ASSISLTSGRYEQY
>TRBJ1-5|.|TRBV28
ASSVPGQGAGSNQPQH
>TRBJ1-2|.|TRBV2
ASSLYGYT
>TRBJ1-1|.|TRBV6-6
ASRIQGRNTEAF
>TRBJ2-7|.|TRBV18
ASSRGLAGVLYEQY
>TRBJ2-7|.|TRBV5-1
ASSLFQFGTVYEQY
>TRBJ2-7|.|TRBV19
ASSIVLAGAFERIYEQY
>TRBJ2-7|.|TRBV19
ASSIDHGASYEQY
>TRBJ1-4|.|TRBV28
ATKRGNEKLF